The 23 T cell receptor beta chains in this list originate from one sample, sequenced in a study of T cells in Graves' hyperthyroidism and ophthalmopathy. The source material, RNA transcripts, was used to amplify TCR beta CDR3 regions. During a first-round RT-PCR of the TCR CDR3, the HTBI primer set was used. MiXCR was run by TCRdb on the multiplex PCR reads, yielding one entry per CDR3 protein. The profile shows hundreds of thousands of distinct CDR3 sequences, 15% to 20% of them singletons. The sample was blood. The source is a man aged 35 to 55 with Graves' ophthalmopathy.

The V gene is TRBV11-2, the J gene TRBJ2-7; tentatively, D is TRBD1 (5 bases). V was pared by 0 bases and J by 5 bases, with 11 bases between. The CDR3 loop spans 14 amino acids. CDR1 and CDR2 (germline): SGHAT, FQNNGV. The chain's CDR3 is CASSLDRQGNEQYF. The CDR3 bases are TGTGCCAGCAGCTTAGATCGGCAGGGCAACGAGCAGTACTTC.

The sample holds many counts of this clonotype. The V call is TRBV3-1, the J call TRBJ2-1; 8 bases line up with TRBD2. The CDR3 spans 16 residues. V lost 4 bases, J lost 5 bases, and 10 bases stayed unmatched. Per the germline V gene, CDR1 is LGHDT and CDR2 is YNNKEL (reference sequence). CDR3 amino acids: CASSRILLAEDNEQFF. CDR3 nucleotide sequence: TGTGCCAGCAGCCGAATCCTACTAGCGGAAGACAATGAGCAGTTCTTC.

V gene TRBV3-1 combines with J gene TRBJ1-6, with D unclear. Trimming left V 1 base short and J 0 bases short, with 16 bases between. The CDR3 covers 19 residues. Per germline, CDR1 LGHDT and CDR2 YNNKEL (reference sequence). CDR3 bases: TGTGCCAGCAGCCAAGGGGCTCGGACCGCGAGCTCCTATAATTCACCCCTCCACTTT. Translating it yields CASSQGARTASSYNSPLHF.

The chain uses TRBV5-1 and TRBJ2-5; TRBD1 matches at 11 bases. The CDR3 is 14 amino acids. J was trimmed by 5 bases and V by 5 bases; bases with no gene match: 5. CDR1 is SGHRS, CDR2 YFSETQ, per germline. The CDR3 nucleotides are TGCGCCAGCAGTTACGGACAGGGGGCGGAGACCCAGTACTTC. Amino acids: CASSYGQGAETQYF.

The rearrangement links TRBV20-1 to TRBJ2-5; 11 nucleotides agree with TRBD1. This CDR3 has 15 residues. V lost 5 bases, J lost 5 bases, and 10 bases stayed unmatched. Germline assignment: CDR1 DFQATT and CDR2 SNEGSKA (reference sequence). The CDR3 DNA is TGCAGTGCTCCGGGACAGGGGGTTCGGCGGGAGACCCAGTACTTC. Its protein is CSAPGQGVRRETQYF.

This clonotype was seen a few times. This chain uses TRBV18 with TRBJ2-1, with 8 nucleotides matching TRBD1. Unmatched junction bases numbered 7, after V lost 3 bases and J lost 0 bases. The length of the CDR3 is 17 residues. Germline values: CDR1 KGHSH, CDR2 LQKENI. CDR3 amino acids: CASSPFDRGSSYNEQFF. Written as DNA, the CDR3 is TGTGCCAGCTCACCCTTCGACAGGGGAAGCTCCTACAATGAGCAGTTCTTC.

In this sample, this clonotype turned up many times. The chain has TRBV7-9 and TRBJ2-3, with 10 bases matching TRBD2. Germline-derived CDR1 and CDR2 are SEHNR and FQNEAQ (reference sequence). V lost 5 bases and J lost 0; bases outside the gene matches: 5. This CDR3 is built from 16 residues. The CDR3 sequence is CASSPQLAGSTDTQYF. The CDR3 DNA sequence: TGTGCCAGCAGCCCCCAACTAGCGGGGAGCACAGATACGCAGTATTTT.

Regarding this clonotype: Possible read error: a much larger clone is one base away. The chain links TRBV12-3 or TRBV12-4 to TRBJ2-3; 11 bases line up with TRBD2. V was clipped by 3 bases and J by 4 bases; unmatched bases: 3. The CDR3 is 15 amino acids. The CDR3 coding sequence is TGTGCCAGCAGTTTTAGCGGGGGGGGGGCAGATACGCAGTATTTT. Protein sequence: CASSFSGGGADTQYF.

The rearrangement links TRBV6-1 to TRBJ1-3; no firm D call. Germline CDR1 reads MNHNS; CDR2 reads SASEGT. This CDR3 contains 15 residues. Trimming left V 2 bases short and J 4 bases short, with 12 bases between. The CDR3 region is CASSETSGWGNTIYF. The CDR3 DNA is TGTGCCAGCAGTGAAACTTCTGGGTGGGGAAACACCATATATTTT.

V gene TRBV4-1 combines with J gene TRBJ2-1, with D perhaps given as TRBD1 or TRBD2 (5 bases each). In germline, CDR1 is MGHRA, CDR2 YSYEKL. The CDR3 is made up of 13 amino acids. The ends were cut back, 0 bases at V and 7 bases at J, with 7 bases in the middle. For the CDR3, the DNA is TGCGCCAGCAGCCAAGATGGGGGTAATGAGCAGTTCTTC. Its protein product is CASSQDGGNEQFF.

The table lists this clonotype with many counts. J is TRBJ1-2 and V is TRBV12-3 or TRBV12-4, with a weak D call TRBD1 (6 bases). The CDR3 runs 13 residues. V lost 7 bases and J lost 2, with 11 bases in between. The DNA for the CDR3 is TGTGCCAGCACCGTGGGGGGCAACTATGGCTACACCTTC. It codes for CASTVGGNYGYTF.

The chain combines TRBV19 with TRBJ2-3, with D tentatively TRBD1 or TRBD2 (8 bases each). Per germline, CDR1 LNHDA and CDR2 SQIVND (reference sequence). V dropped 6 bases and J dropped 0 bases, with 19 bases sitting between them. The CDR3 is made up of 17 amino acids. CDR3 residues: CASSPQGASGSTDTQYF. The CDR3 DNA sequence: TGTGCCAGTAGCCCCCAGGGGGCTAGCGGGAGCACAGATACGCAGTATTTT.

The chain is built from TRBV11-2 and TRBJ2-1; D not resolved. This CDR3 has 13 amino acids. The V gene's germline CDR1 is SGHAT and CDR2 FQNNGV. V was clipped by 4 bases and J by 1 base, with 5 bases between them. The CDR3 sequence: CASSSFSYNEQFF. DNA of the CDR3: TGTGCCAGCAGCTCCTTTTCCTACAATGAGCAGTTCTTC.

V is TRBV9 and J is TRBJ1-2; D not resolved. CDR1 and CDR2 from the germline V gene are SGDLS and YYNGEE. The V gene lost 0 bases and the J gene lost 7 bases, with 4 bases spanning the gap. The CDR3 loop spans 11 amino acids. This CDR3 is CASSVGRGYTF. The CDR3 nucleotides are TGTGCCAGCAGCGTAGGACGTGGCTACACCTTC.

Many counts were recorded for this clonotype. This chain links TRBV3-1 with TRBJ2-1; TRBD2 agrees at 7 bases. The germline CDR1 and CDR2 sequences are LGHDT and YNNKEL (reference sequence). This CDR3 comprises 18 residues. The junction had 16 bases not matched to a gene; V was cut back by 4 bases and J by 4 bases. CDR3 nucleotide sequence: TGTGCCAGCAGCCGGAGGCAAGCGGGACTTACGGGGTACAATGAGCAGTTCTTC. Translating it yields CASSRRQAGLTGYNEQFF.

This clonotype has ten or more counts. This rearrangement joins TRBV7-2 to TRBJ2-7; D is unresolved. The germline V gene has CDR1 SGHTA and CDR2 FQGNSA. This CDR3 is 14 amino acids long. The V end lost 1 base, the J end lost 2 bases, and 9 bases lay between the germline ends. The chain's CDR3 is CASSLDFGAYEQYF. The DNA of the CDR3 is TGTGCCAGCAGCTTAGATTTTGGAGCCTACGAGCAGTACTTC.

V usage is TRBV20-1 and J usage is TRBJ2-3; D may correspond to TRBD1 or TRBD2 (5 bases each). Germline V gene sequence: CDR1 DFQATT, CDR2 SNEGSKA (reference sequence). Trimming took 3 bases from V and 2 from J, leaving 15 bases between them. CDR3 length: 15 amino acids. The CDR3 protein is CSASSTGTSTDTQYF. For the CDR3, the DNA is TGCAGTGCTAGTAGTACCGGGACGTCCACAGATACGCAGTATTTT.

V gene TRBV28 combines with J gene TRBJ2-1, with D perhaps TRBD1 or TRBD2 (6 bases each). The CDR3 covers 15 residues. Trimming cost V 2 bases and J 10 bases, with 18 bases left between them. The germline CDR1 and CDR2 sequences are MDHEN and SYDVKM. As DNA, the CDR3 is TGTGCCAGCAGTTTAAGTCAGGAGGGGGGAAAAGAGCAGTTCTTC. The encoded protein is CASSLSQEGGKEQFF.

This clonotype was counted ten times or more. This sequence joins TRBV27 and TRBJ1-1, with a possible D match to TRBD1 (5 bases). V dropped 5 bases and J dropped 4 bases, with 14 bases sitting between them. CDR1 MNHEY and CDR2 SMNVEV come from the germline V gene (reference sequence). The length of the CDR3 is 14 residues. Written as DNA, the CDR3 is TGTGCCAGCAGTCTAAGGGAGGGGAGCACTGAAGCTTTCTTT. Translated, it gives CASSLREGSTEAFF.

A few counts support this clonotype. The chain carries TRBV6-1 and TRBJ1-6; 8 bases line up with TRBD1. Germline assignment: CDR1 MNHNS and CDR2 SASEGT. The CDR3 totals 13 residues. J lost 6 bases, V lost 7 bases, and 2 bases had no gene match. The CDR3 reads CASKTGVNSPLHF. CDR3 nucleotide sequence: TGTGCCAGCAAGACAGGGGTTAATTCACCCCTCCACTTT.

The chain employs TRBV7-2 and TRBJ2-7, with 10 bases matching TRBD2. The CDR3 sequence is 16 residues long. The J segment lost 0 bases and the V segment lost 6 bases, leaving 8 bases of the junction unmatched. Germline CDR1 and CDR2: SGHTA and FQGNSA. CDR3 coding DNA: TGTGCCAGCAGTCATACTAGCGGGGCGAGCTCCTACGAGCAGTACTTC. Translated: CASSHTSGASSYEQYF.

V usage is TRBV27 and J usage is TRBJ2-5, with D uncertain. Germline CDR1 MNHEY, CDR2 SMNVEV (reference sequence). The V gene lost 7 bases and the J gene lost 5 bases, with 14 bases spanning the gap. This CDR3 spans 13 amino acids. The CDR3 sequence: CASKSRVSETQYF. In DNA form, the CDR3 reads TGTGCCAGCAAGAGCCGGGTTAGCGAGACCCAGTACTTC.

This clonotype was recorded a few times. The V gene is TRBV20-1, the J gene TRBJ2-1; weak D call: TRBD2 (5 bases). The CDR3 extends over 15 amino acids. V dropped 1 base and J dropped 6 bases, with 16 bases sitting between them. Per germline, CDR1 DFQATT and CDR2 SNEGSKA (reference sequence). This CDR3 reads CSARVREGGINEQFF. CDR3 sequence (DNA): TGCAGTGCTAGAGTACGAGAGGGCGGAATCAATGAGCAGTTCTTC.